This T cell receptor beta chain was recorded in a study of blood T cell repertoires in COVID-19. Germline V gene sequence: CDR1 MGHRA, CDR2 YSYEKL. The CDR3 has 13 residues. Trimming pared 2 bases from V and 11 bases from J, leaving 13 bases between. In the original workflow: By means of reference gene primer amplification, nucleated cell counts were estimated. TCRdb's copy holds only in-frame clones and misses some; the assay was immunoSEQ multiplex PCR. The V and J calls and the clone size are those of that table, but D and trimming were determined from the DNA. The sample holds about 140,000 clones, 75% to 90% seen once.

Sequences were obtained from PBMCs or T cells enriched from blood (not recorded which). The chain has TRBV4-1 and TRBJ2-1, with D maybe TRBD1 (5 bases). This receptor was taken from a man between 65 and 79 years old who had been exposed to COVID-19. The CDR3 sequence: CASSQPGASKQFF. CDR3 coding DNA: TGCGCCAGCAGCCAACCTGGGGCTTCCAAGCAGTTCTTC.